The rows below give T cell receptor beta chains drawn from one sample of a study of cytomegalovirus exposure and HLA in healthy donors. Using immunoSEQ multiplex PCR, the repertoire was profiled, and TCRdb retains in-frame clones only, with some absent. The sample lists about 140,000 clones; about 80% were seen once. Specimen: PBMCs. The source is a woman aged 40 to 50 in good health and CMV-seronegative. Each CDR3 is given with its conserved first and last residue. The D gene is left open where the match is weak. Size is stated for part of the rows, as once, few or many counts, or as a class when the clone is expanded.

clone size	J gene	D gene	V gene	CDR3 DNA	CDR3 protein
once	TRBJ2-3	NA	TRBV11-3	TGTGCCAGCAGCTCCAGGGGTACAGATACGCAGTATTTT	CASSSRGTDTQYF
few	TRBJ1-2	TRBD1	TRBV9	TGTGCCAGCAGCGTAGGGGGGGACAGCTATGGCTACACCTTC	CASSVGGDSYGYTF
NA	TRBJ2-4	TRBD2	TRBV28	TGTGCCAGCAGTCAATTTTCGGGACTAGCAACCAAAAACATTCAGTACTTC	CASSQFSGLATKNIQYF
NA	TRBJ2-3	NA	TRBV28	TGTGCCAGCACCAATGACCTAACTATGGCAGCAGATACGCAGTATTTT	CASTNDLTMAADTQYF
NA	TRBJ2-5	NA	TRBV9	TGTGCCAGCAGCGTAGCAGGAGGAGGGTTGAGAGTTGGGGAGACCCAGTACTTC	CASSVAGGGLRVGETQYF
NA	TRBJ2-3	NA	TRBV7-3	TGTGCCAGCAGCTTAGGACTAAGCGGTTCAGATACGCAGTATTTT	CASSLGLSGSDTQYF
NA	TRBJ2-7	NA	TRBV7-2	TGTGCCAGCAGCCCCTTCCTTTCTTACGAGCAGTACTTC	CASSPFLSYEQYF
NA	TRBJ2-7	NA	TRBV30	TGTGCCTGGAGCGAGACACCAACCTACGAGCAGTACTTC	CAWSETPTYEQYF
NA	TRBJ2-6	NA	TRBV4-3	TGCGCCAGCAGCAAAAATCAAGGGGGCTCTGGGGCCAACGTCCTGACTTTC	CASSKNQGGSGANVLTF
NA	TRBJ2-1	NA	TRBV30	TGTGCCTGGAGTTTATCTTGGGGGGGGCGGAATGAGCAGTTCTTC	CAWSLSWGGRNEQFF
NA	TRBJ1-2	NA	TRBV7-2	TGTGCCAGCATGGTACCGCGGTGGGGCGGCTACACCTTC	CASMVPRWGGYTF
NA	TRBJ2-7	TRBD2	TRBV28	TGTGCCAGCGTATCGGCTAGCGGGATCTCCTACGAGCAGTACTTC	CASVSASGISYEQYF
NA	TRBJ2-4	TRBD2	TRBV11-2	TGTGCCAGCAGCGACATCGGGGAGGGCCGCCAAAACATTCAGTACTTC	CASSDIGEGRQNIQYF
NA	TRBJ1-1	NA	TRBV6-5	TGTGCCAGCAGATCCCCCGGACAGTCTCTGGGAGCTTTCTTT	CASRSPGQSLGAFF
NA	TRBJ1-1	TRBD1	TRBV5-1	TGCGCCAGCAGCCTAGGACAGGGTTTAGGCACTGAAGCTTTCTTT	CASSLGQGLGTEAFF
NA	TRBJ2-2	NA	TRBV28	TGTGCCAGCAGTCCGCCGCCGGGGAACACCGGGGAGCTGTTTTTT	CASSPPPGNTGELFF
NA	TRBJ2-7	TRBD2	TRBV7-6	TGTGCCAGCAGCTTGGATCTAGCGGGAGCTCGCGAGCAGTACTTC	CASSLDLAGAREQYF
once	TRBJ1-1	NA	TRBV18	TGTGCCAGCTCACCAAGTGGGGGAGGAACGGCTTTCTTT	CASSPSGGGTAFF
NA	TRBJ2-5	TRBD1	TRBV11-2	TGTGCCAGCAGCAAAGGGGGCGATGGGACCCAGTACTTC	CASSKGGDGTQYF
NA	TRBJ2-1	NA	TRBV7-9	TGTGCCAGCAGCCCTATCCCCTTTTACAATGAGCAGTTCTTC	CASSPIPFYNEQFF
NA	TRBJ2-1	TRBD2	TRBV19	TGTGCCAGTAGGCAGACTAGCGGGAGGTCTGAGCAGTTCTTC	CASRQTSGRSEQFF
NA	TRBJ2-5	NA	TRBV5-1	TGCGCCAGCAGCTTGGCCAGGCGGACAGTTCGAGTAGAGACCCAGTACTTC	CASSLARRTVRVETQYF
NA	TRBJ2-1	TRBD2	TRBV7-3	TGTGCCAGCCCAACAGGGACTAGCGTAGAATACAATGAGCAGTTCTTC	CASPTGTSVEYNEQFF
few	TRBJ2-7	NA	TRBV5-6	TGTGCCAGCAGCTTTTGGGCTTCGAGGGACTACGAGCAGTACTTC	CASSFWASRDYEQYF
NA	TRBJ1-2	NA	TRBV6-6	TGTGCCAGCAGTTCGGGGACATCTAACTATGGCTACACCTTC	CASSSGTSNYGYTF
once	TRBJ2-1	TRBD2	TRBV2	TGTGCCAGCAGTGTTCGGCGGGGGGCCGCGATTAATGAGCAGTTCTTC	CASSVRRGAAINEQFF
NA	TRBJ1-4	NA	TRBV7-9	TGTTCCATCGGGGGGGAAAAACTGTTTTTT	CSIGGEKLFF
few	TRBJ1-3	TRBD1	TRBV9	TGTGCCAGCAGCGTAGTGGCAGGGGGAGGAAACACCATATATTTT	CASSVVAGGGNTIYF
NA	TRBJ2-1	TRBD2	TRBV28	TGTGCCAGCAGTTCCCCCCAGCGGGAGATGTATTACAATGAGCAGTTCTTC	CASSSPQREMYYNEQFF
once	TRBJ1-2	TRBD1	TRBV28	TGTGCCAGCAGTTCAGGACAGGGGTATTTTTATGGCTACACCTTC	CASSSGQGYFYGYTF
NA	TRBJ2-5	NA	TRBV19	TGTGCCAGTAGTATACTGGGGAGGCGGCAAGAGACCCAGTACTTC	CASSILGRRQETQYF
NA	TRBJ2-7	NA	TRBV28	TGTGCCAGCAGTTTTACAGCCGGATCCTACGAGCAGTACTTC	CASSFTAGSYEQYF
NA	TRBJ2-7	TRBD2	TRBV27	TGTGCCAGCAGTTTATATGGCGGGGGGGGTTACGAGCAGTACTTC	CASSLYGGGGYEQYF
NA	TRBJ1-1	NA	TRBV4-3	TGCGCCAGCAGCCAAGATATAGTAGTGGATGCAGAAAGCGCTGAAGCTTTCTTT	CASSQDIVVDAESAEAFF